This TCR beta chain was retrieved from a study of neoadjuvant anti-PD-1 for oral cavity cancer. Study-level background: Non-progressing patients received a fourth nivolumab dose near day 43, then surgery on days 50-56. Study-wide results and caveats: Non-responders to neoadjuvant nivolumab had significantly more clonal PBMC T cells than responders.

In germline, CDR1 is MNHNS, CDR2 SASEGT. Trimming removed 8 bases at V and 8 bases at J, with 19 bases between. The CDR3 contains 13 residues. A remark on this clone: Its target is unknown.

The assay was immunoSEQ multiplex PCR, and TCRdb's table has in-frame clones only and misses some. This sample has approximately 72,000 clones, with around 80% found just once. The TCR was taken from a person aged 35 to 85 with oral cavity squamous cell carcinoma. The chain uses TRBV6-1 and TRBJ2-7; D is unclear. The material was PBMCs, obtained before nivolumab (anti-PD-1) treatment. CDR3 sequence: CASLRDPLRKQYF. CDR3 nucleotides: TGTGCCAGCCTAAGGGATCCCCTTAGGAAGCAGTACTTC.